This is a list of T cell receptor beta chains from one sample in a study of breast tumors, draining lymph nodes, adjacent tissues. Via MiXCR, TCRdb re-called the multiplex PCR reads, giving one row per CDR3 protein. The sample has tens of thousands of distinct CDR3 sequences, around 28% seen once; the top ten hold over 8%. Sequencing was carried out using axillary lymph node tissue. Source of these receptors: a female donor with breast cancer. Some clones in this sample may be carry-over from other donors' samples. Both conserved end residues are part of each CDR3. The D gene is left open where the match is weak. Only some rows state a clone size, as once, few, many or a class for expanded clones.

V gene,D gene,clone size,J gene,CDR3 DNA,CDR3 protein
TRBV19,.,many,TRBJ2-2,TGTGCCAGTAGATTCGGCAACACCGGGGGGCTGTTTTTT,CASRFGNTGGLFF
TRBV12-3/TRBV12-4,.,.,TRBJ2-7,TGTGCCAGCAGTCTAGATGGGGGCTTGACCTACGGGCAGTACTTC,CASSLDGGLTYGQYF
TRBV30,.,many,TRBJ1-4,TGTGCCTGGATGGAGGGGGGGGAAAAACTGTTTTTT,CAWMEGGEKLFF
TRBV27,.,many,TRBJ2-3,TGTGCCAGCCTCCCCCAGGGGAGGGGAGATACGCAGTATTTT,CASLPQGRGDTQYF
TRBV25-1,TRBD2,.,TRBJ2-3,TGTGCCAGCAGTTCTGACACACCCCGGACTAGCGTCACAGATACGCAGTATTTT,CASSSDTPRTSVTDTQYF
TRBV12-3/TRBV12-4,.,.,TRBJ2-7,TGTGCCAGCAGTTTCATCTCTCCACAGGTCGCCTCCCACGAGCAGTACTTC,CASSFISPQVASHEQYF
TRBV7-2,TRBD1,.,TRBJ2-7,TGTGCCAGCAGCTTGGGGACAGGGGGCGTTTACGAGCAGTACTTC,CASSLGTGGVYEQYF
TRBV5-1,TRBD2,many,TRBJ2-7,TGCGCCAGCAGCGCGGGCGGCCAGGGACTAGCGGCCTCATACGAGCAGTACTTC,CASSAGGQGLAASYEQYF
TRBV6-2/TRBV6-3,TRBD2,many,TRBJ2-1,TGTGCCAGCAGCTATACTAGCGGGAGCTACAATGAGCAGTTCTTC,CASSYTSGSYNEQFF
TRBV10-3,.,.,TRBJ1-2,TGTGCCATCAGTGCGGCAGAGGGAAGGGCAAGTGGCTACACCTTC,CAISAAEGRASGYTF
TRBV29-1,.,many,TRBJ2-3,TGCAGCGTTGGCGCGGGTAGCACAGATACGCAGTATTTT,CSVGAGSTDTQYF
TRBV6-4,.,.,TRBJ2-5,TGTGCCAGCAGTGACTCGAACACCGGGGAGACCCAGTACTTC,CASSDSNTGETQYF
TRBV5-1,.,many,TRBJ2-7,TGCGCCAGCAGCTTTTTCCGGGACTCCTACGAGCAGTACTTC,CASSFFRDSYEQYF
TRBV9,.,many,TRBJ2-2,TGTGCCAGCAGCCTTTACGGGACTAACACCGGGGAGCTGTTTTTT,CASSLYGTNTGELFF
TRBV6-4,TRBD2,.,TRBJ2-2,TGTGCCAGCAGTGACTCGGGACTAGCGGGAACCACCGGGGAGCTGTTTTTT,CASSDSGLAGTTGELFF
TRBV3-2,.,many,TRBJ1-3,TGTGCCAGCAGCCAATCCCGGACTGTGATCTCTGGAAACACCATATATTTT,CASSQSRTVISGNTIYF
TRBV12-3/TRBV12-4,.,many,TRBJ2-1,TGTGCCAGCGCCACGCTATTGGGGCAGTTCTTC,CASATLLGQFF
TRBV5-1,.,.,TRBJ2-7,TGCGCCAGCAGCTCCCTAGCCGGGACGGACTACTTC,CASSSLAGTDYF
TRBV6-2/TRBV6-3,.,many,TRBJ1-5,TGTGCCAGCAGTTACGGACAGAGAAATCAGCCCCAGCATTTT,CASSYGQRNQPQHF
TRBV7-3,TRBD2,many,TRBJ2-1,TGTGCCAGCAGGGTAGCGGGAGATAATGAGCAGTTCTTC,CASRVAGDNEQFF
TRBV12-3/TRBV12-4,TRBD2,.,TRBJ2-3,TGTGCCAGCAGTTCCAGACAGGTCGGGCTAGCGGGAGCTCCCCCCACAGATACGCAGTATTTT,CASSSRQVGLAGAPPTDTQYF
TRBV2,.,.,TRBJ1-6,TGTGCCAGCAGTGAATTGGTCAGGGGCTGGTCACCCCTCCACTTT,CASSELVRGWSPLHF
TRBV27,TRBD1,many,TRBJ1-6,TGTGCCAGCAGTTTATCCAAAATACAGGGGAGATCCTATAATTCACCCCTCCACTTT,CASSLSKIQGRSYNSPLHF
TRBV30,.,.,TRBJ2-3,TGTGCCTGGAGTACGTTGCGGAGCTCCTACAATGAGCAGTATTTT,CAWSTLRSSYNEQYF
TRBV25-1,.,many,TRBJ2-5,TGTGCCAGCAGTAGTCCCCCCGGACAGCAAGAGACCCAGTACTTC,CASSSPPGQQETQYF
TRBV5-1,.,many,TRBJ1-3,TGCGCCAGCAGTTCGAGAGGGGCCGAGGACACCATATATTTT,CASSSRGAEDTIYF
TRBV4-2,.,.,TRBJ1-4,TGTGCCAGCACCCAAGATTCGGGTAGGGGCGGCGAAGAAAATGAAAAACTGTTTTTT,CASTQDSGRGGEENEKLFF
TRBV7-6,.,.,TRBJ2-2,TGTGCCAGCAGCTTGGCAGGGTACACCGGGGAGCTGTTTTTT,CASSLAGYTGELFF
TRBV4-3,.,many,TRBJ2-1,TGCGCCAGCAGCCAAGTCGGCCAGAGCTCCTACAATGAGCAGTTCTTC,CASSQVGQSSYNEQFF
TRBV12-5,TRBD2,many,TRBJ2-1,TGTGCTAGTGGTTTCGTGGCGGGAGGCTTCAATGAGCAGTTCTTC,CASGFVAGGFNEQFF
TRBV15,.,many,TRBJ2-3,TGTGCCACCAGCACGAGCGGGTACACGCAGTATTTT,CATSTSGYTQYF
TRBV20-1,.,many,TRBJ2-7,TGCAGTGCTAGAGAATATCAGCGGGACACCTACGAGCAGTACTTC,CSAREYQRDTYEQYF
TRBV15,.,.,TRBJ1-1,TGTGCCACCAGCAGAGGGGCCGGGTACTGGGCTTTCTTT,CATSRGAGYWAFF
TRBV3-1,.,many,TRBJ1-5,TGTGCCAGCAGCCAACGTTCAGGGGCCCAGCATTTT,CASSQRSGAQHF
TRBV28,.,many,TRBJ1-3,TGTGCCAGCAGTACGGGGGGGGGGTCCGGAAACACCATATATTTT,CASSTGGGSGNTIYF
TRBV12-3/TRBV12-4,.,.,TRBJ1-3,TGTGCCAGCAGGGGGGTGGGGGCTGGAAACACCATATATTTT,CASRGVGAGNTIYF
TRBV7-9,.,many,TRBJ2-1,TGTGCCAGCAGCTCCCTTCCGAGCTTC,CASSSLPSF
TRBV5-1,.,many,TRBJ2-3,TGCGCCAGCAGCGGGGGCTTTACAGATACGCAGTATTTT,CASSGGFTDTQYF
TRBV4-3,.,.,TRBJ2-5,TGCGCCAGCAGCGTCGGACAAGGAGTGACCCAGTACTTC,CASSVGQGVTQYF
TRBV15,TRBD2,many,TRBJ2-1,TGTGCCACCAGCAGAGATGGACTAGCGGGAGTCCCCTACAATGAGCAGTTCTTC,CATSRDGLAGVPYNEQFF
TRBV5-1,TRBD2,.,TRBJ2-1,TGCGCCAGCAGCTTGGGTAGCGGGAGGCAGAATGAGCAGTTCTTC,CASSLGSGRQNEQFF
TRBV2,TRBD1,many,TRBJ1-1,TGTGCCAGACAGACAGGGGCGACCACTGAAGCTTTCTTT,CARQTGATTEAFF
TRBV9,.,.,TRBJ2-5,TGTGCCAGCAGCTCGTACCAAGAGACCCAGTACTTC,CASSSYQETQYF
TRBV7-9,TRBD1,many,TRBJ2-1,TGTGCCAGCAGCTTAGGGGGACAGTCCCTGAATGAGCAGTTCTTC,CASSLGGQSLNEQFF
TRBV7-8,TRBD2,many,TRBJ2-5,TGTGCCAGCAGCGACTATACCGGGACTAGCGGTGAAGAGACCCAGTACTTC,CASSDYTGTSGEETQYF
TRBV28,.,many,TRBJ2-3,TGTGCCAGCAGTGTCCCTGGCGCAGATACGCAGTATTTT,CASSVPGADTQYF
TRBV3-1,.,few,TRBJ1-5,TGTGCCAGCAGCCAACTGAACCAGCCCCAGCATTTT,CASSQLNQPQHF
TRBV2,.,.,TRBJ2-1,TGTGCCAGCAGTGAATGGGTGAATGAGCAGTTCTTC,CASSEWVNEQFF